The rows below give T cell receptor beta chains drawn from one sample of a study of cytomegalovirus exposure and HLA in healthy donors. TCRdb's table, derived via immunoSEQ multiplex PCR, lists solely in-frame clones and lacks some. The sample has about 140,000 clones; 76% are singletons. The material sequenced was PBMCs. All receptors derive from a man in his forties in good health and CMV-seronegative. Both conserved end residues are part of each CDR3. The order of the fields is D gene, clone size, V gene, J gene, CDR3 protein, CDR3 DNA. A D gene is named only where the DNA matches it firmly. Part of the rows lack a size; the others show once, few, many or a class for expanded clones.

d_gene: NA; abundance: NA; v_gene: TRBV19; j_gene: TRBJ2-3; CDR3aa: CASSEATDTQYF; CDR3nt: TGTGCCAGTAGTGAGGCTACAGATACGCAGTATTTT
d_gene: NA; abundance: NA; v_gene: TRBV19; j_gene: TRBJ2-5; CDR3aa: CASSITGSETQYF; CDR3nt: TGTGCCAGTAGTATTACAGGGTCGGAGACCCAGTACTTC
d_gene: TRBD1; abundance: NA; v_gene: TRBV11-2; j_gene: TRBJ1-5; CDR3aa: CASSPDTGVYGNQPQHF; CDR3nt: TGTGCCAGCAGCCCCGACACAGGGGTATATGGCAATCAGCCCCAGCATTTT
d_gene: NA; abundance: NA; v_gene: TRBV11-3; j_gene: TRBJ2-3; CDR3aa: CASSPRSSDTQYF; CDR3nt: TGTGCCAGCAGCCCCCGGAGCTCAGATACGCAGTATTTT
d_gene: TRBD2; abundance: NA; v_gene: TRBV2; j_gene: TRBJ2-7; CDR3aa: CASSALTSASYEQYF; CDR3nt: TGTGCCAGCAGTGCCCTGACTAGCGCCTCCTACGAGCAGTACTTC
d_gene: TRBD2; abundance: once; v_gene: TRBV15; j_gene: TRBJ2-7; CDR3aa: CATSPGGSYEQYF; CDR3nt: TGTGCCACCAGCCCGGGGGGATCCTACGAGCAGTACTTC
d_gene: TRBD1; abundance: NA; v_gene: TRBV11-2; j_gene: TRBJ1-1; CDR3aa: CASSSGQGRAEAFF; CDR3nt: TGTGCCAGCAGCTCCGGACAGGGGAGGGCTGAAGCTTTCTTT
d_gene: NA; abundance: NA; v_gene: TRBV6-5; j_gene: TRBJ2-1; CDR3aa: CASSLSANYNEQFF; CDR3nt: TGTGCCAGCAGCCTTAGCGCTAACTACAATGAGCAGTTCTTC
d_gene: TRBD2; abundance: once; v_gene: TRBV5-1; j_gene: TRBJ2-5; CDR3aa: CASSIQRGVQETQYF; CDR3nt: TGCGCCAGCAGCATTCAGCGGGGGGTTCAAGAGACCCAGTACTTC
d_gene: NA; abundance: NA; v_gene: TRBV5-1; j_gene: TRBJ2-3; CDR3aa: CASSLERVTDTQYF; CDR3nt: TGCGCCAGCAGCTTGGAACGGGTCACAGATACGCAGTATTTT
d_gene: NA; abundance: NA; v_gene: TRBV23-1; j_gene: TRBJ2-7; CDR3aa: CASSQSRRGVYGQYF; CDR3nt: TGCGCCAGCAGTCAATCTAGGCGGGGCGTCTACGGGCAGTACTTC
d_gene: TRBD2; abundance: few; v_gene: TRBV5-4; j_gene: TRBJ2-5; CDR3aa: CASSLGLAGVQETQYF; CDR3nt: TGTGCCAGCAGCTTGGGGCTAGCGGGAGTCCAAGAGACCCAGTACTTC
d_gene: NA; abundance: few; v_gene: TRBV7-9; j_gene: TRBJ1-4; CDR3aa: CASSLATTGPQREKLFF; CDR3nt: TGTGCCAGCAGCTTAGCGACCACAGGGCCGCAGAGGGAAAAACTGTTTTTT
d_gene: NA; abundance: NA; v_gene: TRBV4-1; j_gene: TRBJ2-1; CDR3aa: CASSHPAESSYNEQFF; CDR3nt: TGCGCCAGCAGCCATCCCGCGGAGAGCTCCTACAATGAGCAGTTCTTC
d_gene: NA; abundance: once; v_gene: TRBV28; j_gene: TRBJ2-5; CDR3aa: CASSWQGTKETQYF; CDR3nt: TGTGCCAGCAGTTGGCAGGGCACCAAAGAGACCCAGTACTTC
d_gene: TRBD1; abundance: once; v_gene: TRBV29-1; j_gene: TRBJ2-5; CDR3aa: CSVEDPDRVEETQYF; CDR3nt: TGCAGCGTTGAAGACCCCGACAGGGTTGAAGAGACCCAGTACTTC
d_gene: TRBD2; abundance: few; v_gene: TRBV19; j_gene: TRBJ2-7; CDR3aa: CASSILAGTYEQYF; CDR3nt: TGTGCCAGTAGTATCTTAGCGGGAACCTACGAGCAGTACTTC
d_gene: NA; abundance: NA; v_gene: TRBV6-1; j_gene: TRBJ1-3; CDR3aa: CASSEATDSGNTIYF; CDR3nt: TGTGCCAGCAGTGAAGCGACAGACTCTGGAAACACCATATATTTT